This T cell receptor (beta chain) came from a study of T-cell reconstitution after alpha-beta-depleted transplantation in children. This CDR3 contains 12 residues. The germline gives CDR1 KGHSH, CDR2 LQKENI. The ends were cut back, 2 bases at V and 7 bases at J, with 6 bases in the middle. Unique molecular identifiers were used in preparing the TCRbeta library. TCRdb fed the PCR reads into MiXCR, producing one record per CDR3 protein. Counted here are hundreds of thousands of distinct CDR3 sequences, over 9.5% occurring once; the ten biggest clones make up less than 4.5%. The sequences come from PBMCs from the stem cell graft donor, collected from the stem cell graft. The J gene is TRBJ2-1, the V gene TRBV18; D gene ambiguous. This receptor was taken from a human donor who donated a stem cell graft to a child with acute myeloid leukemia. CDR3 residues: CASSPSLNEQFF. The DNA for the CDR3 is TGTGCCAGCTCACCATCCCTGAATGAGCAGTTCTTC.